This T cell receptor beta chain was observed in a study of blood T cells in healthy people across ages. Then a second PCR, running roughly 7 to 11 cycles, was carried out with a sample-barcoded 5' primer and a J-beta primer mix. Every molecule of cDNA carried a tag from a template-switch adaptor with 12 random nucleotides. TCRdb analysed the 5' RACE reads with MiXCR anew, one entry per CDR3 protein. The sample has 800,000 or so distinct CDR3 sequences; just under 25% are singletons. Only a few counts were recorded for this clonotype. Trimming shortened V by 2 bases and J by 6 bases, and 12 bases separated the two germline ends. The CDR3 contains 14 residues. Germline CDR1 SGHTA, CDR2 FQGTGA. PBMCs numbering at least 6 million were isolated per sample. No fewer than 5.5 micrograms of total RNA were isolated from every sample. These data were also filed under a second study, of T cells of mothers and their children.

The source material was blood. The chain combines TRBV7-3 with TRBJ2-3; D gene uncertain. The receptor was derived from a boy between 10 and 17 years old in good health. CDR3: CASSLLSPMDTQYF. The CDR3 region has the DNA TGTGCCAGCAGCTTACTCAGTCCGATGGATACGCAGTATTTT. The full variable domain, completed using reference TRBV7-3 and TRBJ2-3, is GAGVSQTPSNKVTEKGKYVELRCDPISGHTALYWYRQSLGQGPEFLIYFQGTGAADDSGLPNDRFFAVRPEGSVSTLKIQRTERGDSAVYLCASSLLSPMDTQYFGPGTRLTVL.